This T cell receptor (beta chain) comes out of a study of post-analysis software for immune sequencing data. Turning to the study itself: Several disease courses (relapsing-remitting, secondary progressive and progressive-relapsing) of multiple sclerosis were included.

Study conclusions and caveats: Roughly 5 TRBV segments, TRBV5-6, TRBV5-1 and TRBV20-1 among them, were found more frequent in patients than controls. Significantly decreased normalized Chao1 diversity was recorded for multiple sclerosis patients relative to controls. Samples from one preparation batch, clustered by F measure, grouped strongly together.

Each TCR beta cDNA library carried unique molecular identifiers. T cells, about 0.85 to 11 million of them, yielded some 500,000 cDNA molecules. TCRdb re-called the PCR reads with MiXCR, one entry per CDR3 protein. The table has about 570,000 distinct CDR3 sequences, around a third seen once; the top ten hold 4.5% to 7.5%. This clonotype was observed a few times. As yet, its antigen is unknown. J gave up 11 bases and V 2 bases, and 13 bases lay outside the gene matches. In germline, CDR1 is ENHRY, CDR2 SYGVKD. The CDR3 sequence is 15 residues long. The V gene is TRBV10-3, the J gene TRBJ2-5; 8 nucleotides agree with TRBD2. This TCR was recovered from a girl aged 2 to 17 with multiple sclerosis. Source material: blood. CDR3 sequence reads: CAISEGGLARNEQYF. DNA of the CDR3: TGTGCCATCAGTGAGGGTGGACTAGCTAGGAATGAGCAGTACTTC.